Presented here are 28 T cell receptor beta chains from one specimen sequenced in a study of cytomegalovirus exposure and HLA in healthy donors (dated by TCRdb to about 2017). The library was prepared using the immunoSEQ multiplex PCR assay. The multiplex PCR relied on a mix of 60 forward primers for TCR Vbeta segments and 13 reverse primers for TCR Jbeta segments. Drawn from immuneACCESS, this table holds only the in-frame rearrangements with V and J called that TCRdb kept. Clones are partly lost; checked studies trace under half to an unresolved V gene and leave the rest unexplained. This sample comprises 190,000 or so clones, 75% to 85% of them detected only once. Clones ranked in the top ten supply 0.65% of the sample. The sample taken for sequencing was PBMCs. These receptors were collected from a boy younger than 18 in good health and CMV-seronegative.

This chain links TRBV5-4 with TRBJ2-4; 12 positions agree with TRBD2. The CDR3 runs to 19 residues. From germline, CDR1 is SGHNT and CDR2 YYREEE (reference sequence). After removal of 2 bases from V and 0 bases from J, the junction contained 9 bases not matched to a gene. CDR3 region: CASSLGTSGPLLAKNIQYF. DNA of the CDR3: TGTGCCAGCAGCTTAGGGACTAGCGGGCCCTTACTAGCCAAAAACATTCAGTACTTC. The complete variable domain, with remaining parts taken from reference TRBV5-4 and TRBJ2-4, reads ETGVTQSPTHLIKTRGQQVTLRCSSQSGHNTVSWYQQALGQGPQFIFQYYREEENGRGNFPPRFSGLQFPNYSSELNVNALELDDSALYLCASSLGTSGPLLAKNIQYFGAGTRLSVL.

The chain is built from TRBV2 and TRBJ1-1; D is possibly TRBD1 (6 bases). CDR1 is SNHLY and CDR2 is FYNNEI in the germline V gene. The CDR3 runs 14 residues. Trimming cost V 7 bases and J 5 bases, with 17 bases left between them. The chain's CDR3 is CASTRRGAKTEAFF. CDR3 nucleotides: TGTGCCAGCACGAGACGGGGGGCAAAGACTGAAGCTTTCTTT.

The chain is built from TRBV19 and TRBJ2-1; 7 nucleotides line up with TRBD2. CDR3 size: 17 residues. CDR1 and CDR2 (germline): LNHDA, SQIVND (reference sequence). The trim removed 2 bases at V and 9 bases at J, leaving 16 bases unmatched. The CDR3 DNA is TGTGCCAGTAGTATACCAGGGCAGGGACTAAAGTCGAGTGAGCAGTTCTTC. It translates to CASSIPGQGLKSSEQFF.

CDR3 in amino acids: CASSILAGGPQDTQYF. The CDR3, as DNA: TGTGCCAGCAGCATACTAGCGGGAGGGCCTCAAGATACGCAGTATTTT. This rearrangement joins TRBV5-8 to TRBJ2-3, with 13 nucleotides matching TRBD2. The CDR3 contains 16 residues. V lost 4 bases, J lost 5 bases, and 7 bases stayed unmatched. The V gene's germline CDR1 is SGHTS and CDR2 YDEGEE. Supplemented by reference TRBV5-8 and TRBJ2-3, the full variable domain reads EAGVTQSPTHLIKTRGQQATLRCSPISGHTSVYWYQQALGLGLQFLLWYDEGEERNRGNFPPRFSGRQFPNYSSELNVNALELEDSALYLCASSILAGGPQDTQYFGPGTRLTVL.

The chain recombines TRBV6-6 with TRBJ1-5; D is possibly TRBD1 (6 bases). The CDR3 consists of 13 residues. The germline gives CDR1 MNHNY, CDR2 SVGAGI (reference sequence). V shed 5 bases and J shed 5 bases, with 10 bases lying between them. CDR3 amino acids: CASSPRTDQPQHF. CDR3 DNA: TGTGCCAGCAGTCCCCGGACAGATCAGCCCCAGCATTTT.

The chain has TRBV5-1 and TRBJ2-7, with 11 positions matching TRBD2. Germline CDR1 SGHRS, CDR2 YFSETQ. This CDR3 is 16 amino acids long. Germline trimming cut 4 bases from V and 4 bases from J; bases unmatched to any gene: 10. The CDR3 here is CASSPGGSGRDYEQYF. The CDR3 bases are TGCGCCAGCAGCCCCGGGGGTAGCGGGAGGGATTACGAGCAGTACTTC.

For this clone: Germline is not matched at one junction end, which may reflect a read error. The V and J genes are TRBV19 and TRBJ1-2; 7 bases are a match to TRBD1. The CDR3 runs 13 residues. Germline V gene sequence: CDR1 LNHDA, CDR2 SQIVND (reference sequence). In DNA, the CDR3 is TGTGCCAGTAGTTTAGACAGGGACTATGGCTACACCTTC. This sequence encodes CASSLDRDYGYTF.

This clone was counted between two and nine times. V is TRBV5-4 and J is TRBJ2-2; 9 bases are shared with TRBD2. This CDR3 comprises 16 residues. Trimming at V came to 4 bases and at J to 0 bases, leaving 4 bases not matched to a gene. Germline V gene data show CDR1 as SGHNT and CDR2 as YYREEE (reference sequence). The CDR3 DNA follows: TGTGCCAGCAGCACACGACTAGCGGCGAACACCGGGGAGCTGTTTTTT. Amino acids: CASSTRLAANTGELFF.

This clone was observed a handful of times. The V gene is TRBV7-9, the J gene TRBJ1-1; TRBD1 aligns across 8 bases. CDR1 and CDR2 from the germline V gene are SEHNR and FQNEAQ (reference sequence). J was trimmed by 4 bases and V by 5 bases; bases with no gene match: 9. This CDR3 is 15 amino acids long. The CDR3 bases are TGTGCCAGCAGCCCGCGACAGGGGAGGAGCACTGAAGCTTTCTTT. This sequence encodes CASSPRQGRSTEAFF.

V is TRBV28 and J is TRBJ1-6; 8 bases agree with TRBD1. Germline V lookup: CDR1 MDHEN, CDR2 SYDVKM. Trimming removed 10 bases from V and 7 bases from J; junction bases left unmatched: 9. The CDR3 consists of 14 residues. This CDR3 is CANSRGLGNSPLHF. In nucleotides, the CDR3 is TGTGCCAACTCCAGGGGGCTGGGGAATTCACCCCTCCACTTT. Supplemented by reference TRBV28 and TRBJ1-6, the full variable domain reads DVKVTQSSRYLVKRTGEKVFLECVQDMDHENMFWYRQDPGLGLRLIYFSYDVKMKEKGDIPEGYSVSREKKERFSLILESASTNQTSMYLCANSRGLGNSPLHFGNGTRLTVT.

The chain combines TRBV9 with TRBJ2-7; weak D call: TRBD1 (6 bases). The CDR3 is 14 residues long. V dropped 2 bases and J dropped 0 bases, with 9 bases sitting between them. CDR1 is SGDLS and CDR2 is YYNGEE in the germline V gene. In DNA, the CDR3 is TGTGCCAGCAGCGTGGGGGCGAGCTCCTACGAGCAGTACTTC. Translation: CASSVGASSYEQYF.

The chain couples TRBV11-3 to TRBJ2-5, with 8 bases that match TRBD1. The closer fit of TRBJ2-7 to the DNA end suggests the J call may be wrong. The CDR3 has 16 amino acids. Looked up from germline, CDR1 is SGHNT and CDR2 is YENEEA. The CDR3 region has the DNA TGTGCCAGCAGCTTGCCCGCAGGGGGCCCTTACCACGAGCAGTACTTC. Its translation: CASSLPAGGPYHEQYF.

This sequence joins TRBV29-1 and TRBJ2-3; 10 bases map to TRBD2. The CDR3 length is 12 residues. Germline V CDR1 and CDR2: SQVTM, ANQGSEA. V lost 8 bases and J lost 5; bases outside the gene matches: 4. This CDR3 is CSPRLAGDTQYF. CDR3 nucleotide sequence: TGCAGCCCAAGACTAGCGGGAGATACGCAGTATTTT.

The chain employs TRBV13 and TRBJ2-3; TRBD1 matches at 9 bases. In germline, CDR1 is PRHDT, CDR2 FYEKMQ (reference sequence). The CDR3 has 13 residues. V lost 6 bases to trimming and J lost 4 bases; unmatched junction nucleotides: 2. CDR3 coding DNA: TGTGCCAGCAGGACAGGGGGACCAGATACGCAGTATTTT. Its translation is CASRTGGPDTQYF.

The chain carries TRBV20-1 and TRBJ1-1; possible D gene TRBD1, 6 bases. The V gene's germline CDR1 is DFQATT and CDR2 SNEGSKA (reference sequence). The V end was cut by 5 bases, the J end by 8 bases, with 12 bases between. This CDR3 is 11 amino acids long. CDR3 coding DNA: TGCAGTGCTCAACAGGGTTGGGAAGCTTTCTTT. Encoded protein: CSAQQGWEAFF.

The count of this clone is one. The V and J genes are TRBV7-2 and TRBJ2-1; no clear D. This CDR3 is 14 amino acids long. V lost 2 bases, J lost 9 bases, and 14 bases lay in between. The germline gives CDR1 SGHTA, CDR2 FQGNSA. The CDR3 is CASSLPSRGGEQFF. CDR3 nucleotides: TGTGCCAGCAGCTTACCCTCTCGAGGCGGTGAGCAGTTCTTC.

The genes are TRBV30 and TRBJ1-5; D uncertain. This CDR3 comprises 14 residues. The V end lost 2 bases, the J end lost 2 bases, and 10 bases lay between the germline ends. Per germline, CDR1 GTSNPN and CDR2 SVGIG (reference sequence). The CDR3 reads CAWSPQWGNQPQHF. The DNA for the CDR3 is TGTGCCTGGAGTCCACAGTGGGGCAATCAGCCCCAGCATTTT.

This clone was observed a single time. The chain carries TRBV11-2 and TRBJ2-7; no clear D. V lost 1 base and J 7 bases, leaving 11 bases between the germline ends. Germline CDR1 reads SGHAT; CDR2 reads FQNNGV. The CDR3 length is 13 residues. The CDR3 coding sequence is TGTGCCAGCAGCTTAGGTGCTAGGCGTGAGCAGTACTTC. As protein: CASSLGARREQYF.

The chain recombines TRBV11-2 with TRBJ2-3; 8 nucleotides agree with TRBD2. Germline CDR1 reads SGHAT; CDR2 reads FQNNGV. CDR3 length: 15 residues. Trimming took 5 bases from V and 9 from J; bases not matched to a gene: 13. The CDR3 protein is CASSKFELAVSTQYF. CDR3 DNA: TGTGCCAGCAGCAAGTTCGAACTAGCGGTCTCGACGCAGTATTTT. Variable domain in full (rest from reference TRBV11-2 and TRBJ2-3): EAGVAQSPRYKIIEKRQSVAFWCNPISGHATLYWYQQILGQGPKLLIQFQNNGVVDDSQLPKDRFSAERLKGVDSTLKIQPAKLEDSAVYLCASSKFELAVSTQYFGPGTRLTVL.

In this sample, this clone turned up a few times. The V and J genes are TRBV18 and TRBJ1-1; D is possibly TRBD1 (6 bases). The CDR3 length is 15 residues. CDR1 and CDR2 from the germline V gene are KGHSH and LQKENI. V was trimmed by 5 bases and J by 3 bases, leaving 16 bases between them. CDR3 DNA: TGTGCCAGCTCAGGTAGAGTACAGGGCGACACTGAAGCTTTCTTT. Translated, it gives CASSGRVQGDTEAFF.

V gene TRBV4-1 combines with J gene TRBJ2-3; 7 bases align to TRBD2. After removal of 4 bases from V and 5 bases from J, the junction contained 9 bases not matched to a gene. From germline, CDR1 is MGHRA and CDR2 YSYEKL. The CDR3 is 15 residues long. The CDR3, as DNA: TGCGCCAGCAGCCCGCGACTAGCCGGCAGAGATACGCAGTATTTT. It is translated as CASSPRLAGRDTQYF.

The V and J genes are TRBV5-4 and TRBJ2-7; 9 nucleotides agree with TRBD1. V trimming: 1 base; J trimming: 6 bases; junction bases outside the gene matches: 5. This CDR3 is 14 amino acids long. Germline V gene lookup returns CDR1 SGHNT and CDR2 YYREEE (reference sequence). The chain's CDR3 is CASSLTGQGVEQYF. CDR3 nucleotides: TGTGCCAGCAGCTTGACGGGACAGGGCGTCGAGCAGTACTTC.

V gene TRBV7-9 combines with J gene TRBJ1-1; 7 bases agree with TRBD1. The CDR3 loop spans 15 amino acids. Germline CDR1 is SEHNR and CDR2 is FQNEAQ (reference sequence). The V segment lost 1 base and the J segment 10 bases; nucleotides outside the gene matches: 12. In DNA form, the CDR3 reads TGTGCCAGCAGCTTAGAATCTAGACAGGGAGTAGGAGCTTTCTTT. It encodes CASSLESRQGVGAFF.

This clone was detected only a few times. The chain uses TRBV19 and TRBJ1-5; no firm D call. CDR1 is LNHDA and CDR2 is SQIVND in the germline V gene (reference sequence). This CDR3 has 14 residues. With 3 bases removed from V and 1 base from J, the gap between germline ends came to 7 bases. For the CDR3, the DNA is TGTGCCAGTAGTATGGCGACAAGCAATCAGCCCCAGCATTTT. Protein sequence: CASSMATSNQPQHF.

The chain has TRBV11-2 and TRBJ1-4; a weak D match, TRBD1 (6 bases). Per the germline V gene, CDR1 is SGHAT and CDR2 is FQNNGV. CDR3 length: 14 residues. V shed 4 bases and J shed 6 bases, with 12 bases lying between them. This CDR3 reads CASSYEAGDEKLFF. The CDR3 bases are TGTGCCAGCAGCTACGAGGCAGGGGATGAAAAACTGTTTTTT.

CDR3 residues: CASSRGAPTGELFF. For the CDR3, the DNA is TGTGCCAGCAGCCGCGGGGCCCCCACCGGGGAGCTGTTTTTT. This chain links TRBV7-3 with TRBJ2-2; tentatively, D is TRBD2 (6 bases). The CDR3 has 14 amino acids. The V end was cut by 5 bases, the J end by 4 bases, with 11 bases between. CDR1 and CDR2 from the germline V gene are SGHTA and FQGTGA.

The rearrangement uses TRBV7-3 and TRBJ2-6; 7 nucleotides match TRBD2. Germline V gene lookup returns CDR1 SGHTA and CDR2 FQGTGA. V lost 6 bases and J lost 2; bases outside the gene matches: 7. The CDR3 totals 16 residues. This CDR3 reads CASSWGGAPGANVLTF. The CDR3 coding sequence is TGTGCCAGCAGTTGGGGGGGAGCCCCTGGGGCCAACGTCCTGACTTTC.

The chain has TRBV27 and TRBJ1-5; no clear D. The CDR3 sequence is 14 residues long. Germline V lookup: CDR1 MNHEY, CDR2 SMNVEV (reference sequence). The ends were cut back, 6 bases at V and 0 bases at J, with 9 bases in the middle. The CDR3 reads CASSPSYSNQPQHF. CDR3 DNA sequence: TGTGCCAGCAGCCCTTCTTATAGCAATCAGCCCCAGCATTTT.